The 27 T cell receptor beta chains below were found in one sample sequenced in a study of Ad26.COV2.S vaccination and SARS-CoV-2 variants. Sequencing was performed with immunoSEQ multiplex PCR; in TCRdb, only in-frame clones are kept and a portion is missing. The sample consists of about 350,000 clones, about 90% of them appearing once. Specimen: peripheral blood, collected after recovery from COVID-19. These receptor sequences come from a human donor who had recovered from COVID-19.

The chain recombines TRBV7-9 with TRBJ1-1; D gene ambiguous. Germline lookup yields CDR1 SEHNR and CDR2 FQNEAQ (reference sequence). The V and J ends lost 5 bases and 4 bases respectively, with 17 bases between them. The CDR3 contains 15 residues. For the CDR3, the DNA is TGTGCCAGCAGCCTAGGACGGGAGAGGCGCACTGAAGCTTTCTTT. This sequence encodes CASSLGRERRTEAFF.

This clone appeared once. CDR3 nucleotides: TGTGCTAGTGGTTGGGGGACAGGGCGAGAGCGGGGGCACACAGATACGCAGTATTTT. This translates into CASGWGTGRERGHTDTQYF. V is TRBV12-5 and J is TRBJ2-3; possible D gene TRBD1, 9 bases. This CDR3 spans 19 amino acids. V was shortened by 4 bases and J by 2 bases, with 25 bases between the two germline ends. The germline CDR1 and CDR2 sequences are LGHNT and FRNRAP.

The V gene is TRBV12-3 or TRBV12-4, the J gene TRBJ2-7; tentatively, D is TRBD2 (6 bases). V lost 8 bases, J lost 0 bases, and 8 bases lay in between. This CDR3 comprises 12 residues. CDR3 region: CASGGSSYEQYF. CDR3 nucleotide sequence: TGTGCCAGCGGGGGGTCCTCCTACGAGCAGTACTTC.

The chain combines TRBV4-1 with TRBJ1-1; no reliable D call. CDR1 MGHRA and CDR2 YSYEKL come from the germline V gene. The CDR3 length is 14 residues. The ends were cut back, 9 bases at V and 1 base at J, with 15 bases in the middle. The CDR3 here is CASRWTPANTEAFF. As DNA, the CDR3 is TGCGCCAGTCGTTGGACCCCGGCGAACACTGAAGCTTTCTTT.

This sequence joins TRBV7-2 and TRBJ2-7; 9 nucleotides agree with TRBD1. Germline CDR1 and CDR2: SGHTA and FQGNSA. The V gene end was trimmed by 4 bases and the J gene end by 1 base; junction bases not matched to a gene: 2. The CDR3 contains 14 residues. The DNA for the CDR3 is TGTGCCAGCAGCTATGGACAGGGGTCCTACGAGCAGTACTTC. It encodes CASSYGQGSYEQYF.

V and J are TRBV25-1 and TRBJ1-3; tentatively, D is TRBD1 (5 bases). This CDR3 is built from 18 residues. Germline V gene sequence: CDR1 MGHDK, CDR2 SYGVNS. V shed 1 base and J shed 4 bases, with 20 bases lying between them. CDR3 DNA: TGTGCCAGCAGTGAATCGAGGGGCCGACACTCGGTCGGAAACACCATATATTTT. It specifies CASSESRGRHSVGNTIYF.

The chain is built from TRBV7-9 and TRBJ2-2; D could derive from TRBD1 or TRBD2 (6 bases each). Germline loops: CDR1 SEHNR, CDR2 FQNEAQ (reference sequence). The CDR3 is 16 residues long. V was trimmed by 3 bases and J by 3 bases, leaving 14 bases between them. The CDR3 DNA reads TGTGCCAGCAGCTTCTGGAGGGGGGCCTACACCGGGGAGCTGTTTTTT. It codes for CASSFWRGAYTGELFF.

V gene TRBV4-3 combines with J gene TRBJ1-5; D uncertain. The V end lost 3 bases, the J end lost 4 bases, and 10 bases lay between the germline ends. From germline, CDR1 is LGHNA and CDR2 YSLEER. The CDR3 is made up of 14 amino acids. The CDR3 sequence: CASSQGLRNQPQHF. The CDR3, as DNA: TGCGCCAGCAGCCAGGGCCTCAGGAATCAGCCCCAGCATTTT.

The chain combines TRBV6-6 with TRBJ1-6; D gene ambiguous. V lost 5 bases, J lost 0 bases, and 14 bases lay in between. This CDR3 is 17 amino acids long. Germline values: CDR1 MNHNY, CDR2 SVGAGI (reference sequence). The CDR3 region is CASSRKESSSYNSPLHF. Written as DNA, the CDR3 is TGTGCCAGCAGTCGAAAGGAGTCGAGCTCCTATAATTCACCCCTCCACTTT.

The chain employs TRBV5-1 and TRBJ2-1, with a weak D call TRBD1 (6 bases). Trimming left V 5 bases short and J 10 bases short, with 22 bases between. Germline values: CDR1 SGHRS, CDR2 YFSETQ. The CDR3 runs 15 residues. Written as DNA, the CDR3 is TGCGCCAGCAGGCTGCCAGGGGTCCCCCTGGGGGAGCAGTTCTTC. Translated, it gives CASRLPGVPLGEQFF.

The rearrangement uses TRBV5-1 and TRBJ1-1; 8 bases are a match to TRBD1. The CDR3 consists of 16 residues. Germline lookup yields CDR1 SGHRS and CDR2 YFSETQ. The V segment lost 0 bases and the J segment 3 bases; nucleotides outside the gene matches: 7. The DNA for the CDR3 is TGCGCCAGCAGCTTGGCGGACAGGGTCGAGGACACTGAAGCTTTCTTT. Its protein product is CASSLADRVEDTEAFF.

Written as DNA, the CDR3 is TGCGCCAGCAGCCTGAAAACTATGGGACAGATGGCAGCGGGAAACACCATATATTTT. Its translation is CASSLKTMGQMAAGNTIYF. V is TRBV5-1 and J is TRBJ1-3; 7 bases line up with TRBD1. V was pared by 4 bases and J by 4 bases, with 20 bases of the junction left unmatched. Looked up from germline, CDR1 is SGHRS and CDR2 is YFSETQ. The CDR3 length is 19 residues. The full variable domain, its missing parts supplied by reference TRBV5-1 and TRBJ1-3, is KAGVTQTPRYLIKTRGQQVTLSCSPISGHRSVSWYQQTPGQGLQFLFEYFSETQRNKGNFPGRFSGRQFSNSRSEMNVSTLELGDSALYLCASSLKTMGQMAAGNTIYFGEGSWLTVV.

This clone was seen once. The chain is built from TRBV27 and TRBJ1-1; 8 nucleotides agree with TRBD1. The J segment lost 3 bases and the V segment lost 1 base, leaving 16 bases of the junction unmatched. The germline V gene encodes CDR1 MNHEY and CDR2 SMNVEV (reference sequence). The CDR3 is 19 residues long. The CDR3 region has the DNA TGTGCCAGCAGTTTATTCTCGGACAGGGTGAAATTCAGGGACACTGAAGCTTTCTTT. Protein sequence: CASSLFSDRVKFRDTEAFF.

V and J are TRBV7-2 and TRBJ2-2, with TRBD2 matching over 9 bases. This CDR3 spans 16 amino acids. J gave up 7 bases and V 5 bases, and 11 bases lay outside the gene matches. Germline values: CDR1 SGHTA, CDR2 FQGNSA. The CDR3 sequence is CASSRPGGGAVGELFF. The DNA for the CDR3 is TGTGCCAGCAGCCGCCCAGGCGGGGGGGCGGTCGGGGAGCTGTTTTTT.

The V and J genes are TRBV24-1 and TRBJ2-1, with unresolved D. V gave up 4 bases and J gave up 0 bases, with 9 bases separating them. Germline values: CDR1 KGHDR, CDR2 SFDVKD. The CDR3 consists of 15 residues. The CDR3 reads CATSEATGSYNEQFF. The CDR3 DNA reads TGTGCCACCAGTGAGGCGACGGGCTCCTACAATGAGCAGTTCTTC.

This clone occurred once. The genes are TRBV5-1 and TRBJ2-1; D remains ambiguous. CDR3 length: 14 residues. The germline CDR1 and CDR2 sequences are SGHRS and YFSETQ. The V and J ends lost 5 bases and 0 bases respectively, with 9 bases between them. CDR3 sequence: CASSSDTSYNEQFF. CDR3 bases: TGCGCCAGCAGTTCAGACACCTCCTACAATGAGCAGTTCTTC.

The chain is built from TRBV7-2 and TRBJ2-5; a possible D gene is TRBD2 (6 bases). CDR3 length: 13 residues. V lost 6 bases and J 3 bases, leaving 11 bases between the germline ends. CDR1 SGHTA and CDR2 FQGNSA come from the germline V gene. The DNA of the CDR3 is TGTGCCAGCAGAGGGACTCCAAAAGAGACCCAGTACTTC. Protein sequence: CASRGTPKETQYF.

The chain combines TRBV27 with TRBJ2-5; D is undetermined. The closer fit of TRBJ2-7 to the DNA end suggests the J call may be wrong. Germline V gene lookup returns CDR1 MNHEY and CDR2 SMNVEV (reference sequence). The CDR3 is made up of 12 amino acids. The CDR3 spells CASRLQSYEQYF. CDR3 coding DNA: TGTGCCAGCAGATTGCAGTCCTACGAGCAGTACTTC.

The CDR3 DNA is TGTGCCAGCAGCTTGGACTCATTCGGCATGAACACTGAAGCTTTCTTT. Translating it yields CASSLDSFGMNTEAFF. This chain joins TRBV7-2 and TRBJ1-1; D remains unclear. This CDR3 has 16 residues. Deletions cut 3 bases from V and 0 bases from J, with 14 bases between. Looked up from germline, CDR1 is SGHTA and CDR2 is FQGNSA.

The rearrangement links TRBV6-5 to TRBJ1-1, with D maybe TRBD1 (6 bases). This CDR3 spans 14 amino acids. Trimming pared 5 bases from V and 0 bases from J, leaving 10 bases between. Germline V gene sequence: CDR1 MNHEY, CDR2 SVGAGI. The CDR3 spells CASSRQVLNTEAFF. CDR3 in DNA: TGTGCCAGCAGTCGACAGGTACTGAACACTGAAGCTTTCTTT.

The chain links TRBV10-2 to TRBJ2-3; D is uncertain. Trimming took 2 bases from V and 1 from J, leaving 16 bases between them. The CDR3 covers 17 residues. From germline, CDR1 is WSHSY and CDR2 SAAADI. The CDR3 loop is CASSEPGTMGGTDTQYF. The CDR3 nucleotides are TGCGCCAGCAGTGAGCCAGGAACTATGGGTGGCACAGATACGCAGTATTTT.

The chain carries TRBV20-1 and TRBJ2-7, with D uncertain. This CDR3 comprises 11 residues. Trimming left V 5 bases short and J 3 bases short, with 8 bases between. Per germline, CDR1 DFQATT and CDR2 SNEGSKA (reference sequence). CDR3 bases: TGCAGTGCTGTCCGGGTCTACGAGCAGTACTTC. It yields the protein CSAVRVYEQYF.

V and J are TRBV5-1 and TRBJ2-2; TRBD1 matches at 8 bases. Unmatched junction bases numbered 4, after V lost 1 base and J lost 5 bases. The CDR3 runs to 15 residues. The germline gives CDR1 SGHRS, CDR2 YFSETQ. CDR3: CASSLSGGGTGELFF. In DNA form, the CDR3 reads TGCGCCAGCAGCTTGTCAGGGGGCGGGACCGGGGAGCTGTTTTTT.

CDR3 sequence (DNA): TGCGCCAGCAGTGAGAACAGCGCAACTAATGAAAAACTGTTTTTT. Protein: CASSENSATNEKLFF. This rearrangement joins TRBV10-1 to TRBJ1-4, with unresolved D. V lost 2 bases to trimming and J lost 0 bases, with 7 bases between them. The CDR3 extends over 15 amino acids. Germline-derived CDR1 and CDR2 are WNHNN and SYGVQD (reference sequence).

The CDR3 spells CASSQGGSTGELFF. The CDR3 nucleotides read TGTGCCAGCAGCCAAGGGGGGAGCACCGGGGAGCTGTTTTTT. J is TRBJ2-2 and V is TRBV7-2; D might be TRBD1 or TRBD2, each matching 6 bases. Per germline, CDR1 SGHTA and CDR2 FQGNSA. The CDR3 runs to 14 residues. Trimming left V 5 bases short and J 4 bases short, with 11 bases between. The full variable domain, its missing parts supplied by reference TRBV7-2 and TRBJ2-2, is GAGVSQSPSNKVTEKGKDVELRCDPISGHTALYWYRQSLGQGLEFLIYFQGNSAPDKSGLPSDRFSAERTGGSVSTLTIQRTQQEDSAVYLCASSQGGSTGELFFGEGSRLTVL.

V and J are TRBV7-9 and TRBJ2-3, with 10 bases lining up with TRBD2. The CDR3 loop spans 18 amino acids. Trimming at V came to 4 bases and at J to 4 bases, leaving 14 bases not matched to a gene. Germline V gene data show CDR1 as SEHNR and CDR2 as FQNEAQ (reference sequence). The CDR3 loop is CASSSTMVAGGKADTQYF. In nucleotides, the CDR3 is TGTGCCAGCAGCTCGACCATGGTAGCGGGGGGAAAGGCAGATACGCAGTATTTT.

In DNA, the CDR3 is TGCGCCAGCAGCCAAGGGGCCCCTCACATTTTTCGGAACCATAGCACCATATATTTT. Translating gives CASSQGAPHIFRNHSTIYF. The V call is TRBV4-1, the J call TRBJ1-3; D gene unclear. V lost 1 base to trimming and J lost 9 bases, with 28 bases between them. The V gene's germline CDR1 is MGHRA and CDR2 YSYEKL. This CDR3 spans 19 amino acids.